The rows below give T cell receptor beta chains drawn from one sample of a study of blood T cells in healthy people across ages. TCRdb recomputed calls from the 5' RACE reads with MiXCR, one row per CDR3 protein. The sample shows about 1,000,000 distinct CDR3 sequences, under 55% of them seen only once. The sample comprised blood. These receptors came from a woman aged 55-69 years in good health. Both conserved end residues are part of each CDR3. A D gene is named only where the DNA matches it firmly. Part of the rows lack a size; the others show once, few, many or a class for expanded clones.

TRBV5-1	few	-	12	TRBJ2-3	TGCGCCAGCAGCCTCACTAAAGATACGCAGTATTTT	CASSLTKDTQYF
TRBV7-2	-	-	14	TRBJ2-7	TGTGCCAGCAGCTTATCCGGGCAAACCTACGAGCAGTACTTC	CASSLSGQTYEQYF
TRBV20-1	many	TRBD2	15	TRBJ2-1	TGCAGTGCTAGAGAATCTAGCGGGAGGGCCGAGGAGCAGTTCTTC	CSARESSGRAEEQFF
TRBV20-1	-	TRBD2	15	TRBJ2-7	TGCAGTGCTAGAGATCTCACGGGAGGTTTATACGAGCAGTACTTC	CSARDLTGGLYEQYF
TRBV7-2	-	TRBD1	14	TRBJ2-7	TGTGCCAGCAGCTTAACAGGGGACCCCTACGAGCAGTACTTC	CASSLTGDPYEQYF
TRBV2	-	TRBD2	13	TRBJ2-2	TGTGCCAGCAGCGGGGGGTATGACGGGGAGCTGTTTTTT	CASSGGYDGELFF
TRBV7-9	-	TRBD2	14	TRBJ2-1	TGTGCCAGCAGCTTAGAGACTAGCGACAATGAGCAGTTCTTC	CASSLETSDNEQFF
TRBV30	few	TRBD1	12	TRBJ2-7	TGTGCCAGATCACAGGGGAACTACGAGCAGTACTTC	CARSQGNYEQYF
TRBV20-1	few	-	16	TRBJ2-4	TGCAGTGCGGAGCGGTACCTCACCGTAGCCAAAAACATTCAGTACTTC	CSAERYLTVAKNIQYF
TRBV2	-	TRBD2	17	TRBJ2-5	TGTGCCAGCAGTGCCGGACTAGCGGGAGCGGGGGGAGAGACCCAGTACTTC	CASSAGLAGAGGETQYF
TRBV7-9	-	-	12	TRBJ2-7	TGTGCCAGCAGCGCGACTCCCTACGAGCAGTACTTC	CASSATPYEQYF
TRBV9	-	-	12	TRBJ2-5	TGTGCCAGTGGGGGTAGGGGAAAGACCCAGTACTTC	CASGGRGKTQYF
TRBV7-9	-	TRBD1	16	TRBJ2-3	TGTGCCAGCAGCTTTAGACCGGGACAGAGCACAGATACGCAGTATTTT	CASSFRPGQSTDTQYF
TRBV6-6	-	TRBD1	16	TRBJ2-7	TGTGCCAGCAGTTTTACACCGGGACAGGGGGCTGGTGAGCAGTACTTC	CASSFTPGQGAGEQYF
TRBV11-1	once	-	14	TRBJ2-7	TGTGCCAGCAGCCAGGTGGGGCGGCATATCGAGCAGTACTTC	CASSQVGRHIEQYF
TRBV29-1	once	-	13	TRBJ1-1	TGCAGCGGGTCAGGTAGCGGAAACACTGAAGCTTTCTTT	CSGSGSGNTEAFF
TRBV28	-	TRBD1	16	TRBJ2-3	TGTGCCAGCAGTTTCGGACAGGGGGCAAGCACAGATACGCAGTATTTT	CASSFGQGASTDTQYF
TRBV5-1	few	TRBD1	17	TRBJ2-5	TGCGCCAGCAGATCCCGACCGGGACAGGGTCACCAAGAGACCCAGTACTTC	CASRSRPGQGHQETQYF
TRBV6-2/TRBV6-3	few	TRBD2	15	TRBJ2-7	TGTGCCAGCAGACCCCTAGCGGTCAGCTCCTACGAGCAGTACTTC	CASRPLAVSSYEQYF
TRBV6-1	-	TRBD2	17	TRBJ2-1	TGTGCCAGCAGTGAAATCGCTCTAGCGGGAGGCTACAATGAGCAGTTCTTC	CASSEIALAGGYNEQFF
TRBV7-6	few	-	16	TRBJ2-5	TGTGCCAGCAGCTTAGGTCCAGGGAAGTACCAAGAGACCCAGTACTTC	CASSLGPGKYQETQYF
TRBV18	few	-	17	TRBJ1-5	TGTGCCAGCTCCCTCGAAGCGGGCGGCAATCACAATCAGCCCCAGCATTTT	CASSLEAGGNHNQPQHF
TRBV29-1	-	-	16	TRBJ2-1	TGCAGCGTGGATACGGACTCCCCGGGCTCCTACAATGAGCAGTTCTTC	CSVDTDSPGSYNEQFF
TRBV7-2	-	-	14	TRBJ2-1	TGTGCCAGCAGCTCTACCGGGACTCACAATGAGCAGTTCTTC	CASSSTGTHNEQFF
TRBV7-2	-	TRBD2	16	TRBJ2-7	TGTGCCAGCAGCTTAGCGGCGAGCGGGGCCACCTACGAGCAGTACTTC	CASSLAASGATYEQYF
TRBV25-1	-	-	14	TRBJ1-4	TGTGCCAGCAGTCAGGGGAGGAAGGGGGAAAAACTGTTTTTT	CASSQGRKGEKLFF
TRBV20-1	once	TRBD2	14	TRBJ2-1	TGCAGTGCTTATTTAGCGGGCGGTACCCATGAGCAGTTCTTC	CSAYLAGGTHEQFF
TRBV5-6	once	TRBD1	14	TRBJ1-1	TGTGCCAGCAGCGGGCCGACAGGGGCCACTGAAGCTTTCTTT	CASSGPTGATEAFF
TRBV9	-	-	14	TRBJ1-2	TGTGCCAGCATCAATCCCGCCGGTCACTATGGCTACACCTTC	CASINPAGHYGYTF
TRBV6-1	-	TRBD2	17	TRBJ2-5	TGTGCCAGCAGTGAACAAAGAGCGGGAGCCCCTGGGGGGACCCAGTACTTC	CASSEQRAGAPGGTQYF
TRBV27	-	TRBD2	19	TRBJ2-1	TGTGCCAGCACCACCCGCGGACTAGCGGGAAGTAGCTCCTACAATGAGCAGTTCTTC	CASTTRGLAGSSSYNEQFF
TRBV5-1	-	-	15	TRBJ1-4	TGCGCCAGCAGCTTGGGGGCTTCGGAAAATGAAAAACTGTTTTTT	CASSLGASENEKLFF
TRBV7-7	-	TRBD2	16	TRBJ2-3	TGTGCCAGCAGCCCCTATAGCGGGAGAGGCACAGATACGCAGTATTTT	CASSPYSGRGTDTQYF
TRBV7-2	-	TRBD1	16	TRBJ2-5	TGTGCCAGCAGCTTAGCGTGGACAGGGGGCGGAGAGACCCAGTACTTC	CASSLAWTGGGETQYF
TRBV12-3/TRBV12-4	-	-	13	TRBJ2-7	TGTGCCAGCAATGTCAGGGGGGCCTACGAGCAGTACTTC	CASNVRGAYEQYF
TRBV5-1	-	TRBD2	16	TRBJ2-3	TGCGCCAGCAGCTCATATAGCGGGGGAGACACAGATACGCAGTATTTT	CASSSYSGGDTDTQYF
TRBV3-1	-	-	15	TRBJ2-7	TGTGCCAGCAGCCAAGATCGAGGACGAGCCACCGAGCAGTACTTC	CASSQDRGRATEQYF
TRBV7-9	few	TRBD2	17	TRBJ2-3	TGTGCCAGCAGCTTATTACTGCTGGGAGGGAACACAGATACGCAGTATTTT	CASSLLLLGGNTDTQYF
TRBV7-3	-	TRBD2	16	TRBJ2-2	TGTGCCAGCAGACTTTTGGGGGGGAGTGGGACCGGGGAGCTGTTTTTT	CASRLLGGSGTGELFF
TRBV27	many	-	15	TRBJ2-1	TGTGCCAGCAGTTTATCGAGGGGATACGGCAATGAGCAGTTCTTC	CASSLSRGYGNEQFF
TRBV29-1	few	TRBD1	15	TRBJ1-2	TGCAGCGCCCCAGCGGCGGGACAGGGCGAATTAGGCTACACCTTC	CSAPAAGQGELGYTF
TRBV7-8	-	TRBD2	17	TRBJ2-5	TGTGCCAGCAGCTTATCGGCTAGCGGGAGGGCCGCAGAGACCCAGTACTTC	CASSLSASGRAAETQYF
TRBV5-1	-	-	16	TRBJ2-3	TGCGCCAGCAGTGGGTTTGAATTGTATAGCACAGATACGCAGTATTTT	CASSGFELYSTDTQYF
TRBV12-5	many	TRBD2	14	TRBJ2-3	TGTGCTAGTGGACTAGCGGGAGGAGCAGATACGCAGTATTTT	CASGLAGGADTQYF
TRBV11-2	-	-	12	TRBJ2-1	TGTGCCAGCAGCTTTCAATACAGTGAGCAGTTCTTC	CASSFQYSEQFF
TRBV7-2	-	-	14	TRBJ2-7	TGTGCCAGCAGCTGCCGACCTGGAACCTACGAGCAGTACTTC	CASSCRPGTYEQYF
TRBV2	few	TRBD2	15	TRBJ2-5	TGTGCCAGCAGTCGCCCGGGACTAGCGCGGGAGACCCAGTACTTC	CASSRPGLARETQYF
TRBV6-1	-	TRBD1	14	TRBJ2-5	TGTGCCAGCAGTGACGGACAGGGGGGAGAGACCCAGTACTTC	CASSDGQGGETQYF
TRBV2	-	TRBD2	14	TRBJ2-3	TGTGCCAGCAGTACTAGCGAGTACACAGATACGCAGTATTTT	CASSTSEYTDTQYF
TRBV2	-	TRBD2	15	TRBJ2-1	TGTGCCAGCAGTGAAACGTCTAGCGGGAGGAATGAGCAGTTCTTC	CASSETSSGRNEQFF
TRBV20-1	many	-	13	TRBJ2-1	TGCAGTGCTAGCCTGAGCTCCTACAATGAGCAGTTCTTC	CSASLSSYNEQFF
TRBV10-2	many	-	13	TRBJ2-7	TGCGCCAGCAGTGCCACAGGATCGGACGAGCAGTACTTC	CASSATGSDEQYF
TRBV7-9	-	TRBD2	14	TRBJ2-1	TGTGCCAGCAGCTCACTAGCGGGAGGCGGTGAGCAGTTCTTC	CASSSLAGGGEQFF
TRBV9	-	TRBD2	15	TRBJ2-5	TGTGCCAGCAGCGTAGTTAGCGGGGGCAGGGAGACCCAGTACTTC	CASSVVSGGRETQYF
TRBV28	few	TRBD1	18	TRBJ1-2	TGTGCCAGCAGTTTAACCCCGGGACAGGCCCTTGTGAACTATGGCTACACCTTC	CASSLTPGQALVNYGYTF
TRBV29-1	-	TRBD1	14	TRBJ2-7	TGCAGCGTTGAGGGACAGGGTGTTTCCTACGGGCAGTACTTC	CSVEGQGVSYGQYF
TRBV5-1	-	-	14	TRBJ2-7	TGCGCCAGCAGCGATACCTACTCGGGCTACGAGCAGTACTTC	CASSDTYSGYEQYF